This T cell receptor (beta chain) was recorded in a study of blood T cell repertoires in COVID-19. Overall study: Collection of acute and convalescent COVID-19 samples took place in the United States, Italy and Spain. Sample material is recorded as cDNA or gDNA derived from T cells, B-cell-depleted T cells, or PBMCs.

V lost 0 bases, J lost 0 bases, and 15 bases lay in between. CDR3 length: 17 residues. Per the germline V gene, CDR1 is MNHEY and CDR2 is SMNVEV (reference sequence). Clones were read by immunoSEQ multiplex PCR, and TCRdb kept only the in-frame ones, dropping some. Of about 170,000 clones in the sample, over 75% were seen once. In terms of age and location, participants ranged from about 18 to 90 years and lived in about 25 US areas. Each recovered donor of Cohort 3 presented with two negative PCRs, clearance, or symptom resolution. The chain has TRBV27 and TRBJ2-7, with a possible D match to TRBD1 (6 bases). This TCR derives from a woman aged 18-30 years who had recovered from COVID-19. Source material: PBMCs or T cells enriched from blood (not recorded which). The CDR3 sequence is CASSLSYGQSSSYEQYF. CDR3 bases: TGTGCCAGCAGTTTATCTTACGGACAGTCTAGCTCCTACGAGCAGTACTTC.